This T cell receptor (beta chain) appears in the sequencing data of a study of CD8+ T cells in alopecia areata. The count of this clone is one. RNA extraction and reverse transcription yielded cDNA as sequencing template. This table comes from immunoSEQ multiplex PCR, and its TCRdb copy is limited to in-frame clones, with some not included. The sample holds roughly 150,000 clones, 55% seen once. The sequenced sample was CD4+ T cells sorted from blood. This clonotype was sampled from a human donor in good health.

CDR3 protein: CASSRTGTYEQYF. In DNA form, the CDR3 reads TGTGCCAGCAGCCGGACAGGCACCTACGAGCAGTACTTC. The chain combines TRBV5-4 with TRBJ2-7; 7 nucleotides agree with TRBD1. The V segment lost 4 bases and the J segment 2 bases; nucleotides outside the gene matches: 3. The CDR3 length is 13 residues. The germline CDR1 and CDR2 sequences are SGHNT and YYREEE (reference sequence).